This T cell receptor (beta chain) was recorded in a study of blood T cell repertoires in COVID-19. Repertoires were generated with immunoSEQ multiplex PCR, while TCRdb's copy carries only in-frame clones and drops some. This table holds around 370,000 clones, roughly 86% found once. Germline lookup yields CDR1 KGHDR and CDR2 SFDVKD. The CDR3 runs to 15 residues. V dropped 3 bases and J dropped 7; count of bases not matched to a gene: 4. V gene TRBV24-1 combines with J gene TRBJ1-5; 11 nucleotides align to TRBD1. This TCR was recovered from a woman in her 70s with COVID-19, enrolled during active disease. Sequenced: peripheral blood. CDR3 DNA: TGTGCCACCAGTGATACCCGGACAGGGGGCCAGCCCCAGCATTTT. Translation: CATSDTRTGGQPQHF.